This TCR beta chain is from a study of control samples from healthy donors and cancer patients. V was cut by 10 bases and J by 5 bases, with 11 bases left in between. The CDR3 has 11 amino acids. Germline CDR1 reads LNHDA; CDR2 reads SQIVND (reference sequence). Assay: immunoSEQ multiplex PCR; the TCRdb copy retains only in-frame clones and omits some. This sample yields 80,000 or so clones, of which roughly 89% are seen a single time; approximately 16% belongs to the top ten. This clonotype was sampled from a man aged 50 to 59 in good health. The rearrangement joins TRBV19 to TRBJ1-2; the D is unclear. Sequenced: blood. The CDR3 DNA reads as TGTGCCACTAGGACCGGTTATGGCTACACCTTC. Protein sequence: CATRTGYGYTF.